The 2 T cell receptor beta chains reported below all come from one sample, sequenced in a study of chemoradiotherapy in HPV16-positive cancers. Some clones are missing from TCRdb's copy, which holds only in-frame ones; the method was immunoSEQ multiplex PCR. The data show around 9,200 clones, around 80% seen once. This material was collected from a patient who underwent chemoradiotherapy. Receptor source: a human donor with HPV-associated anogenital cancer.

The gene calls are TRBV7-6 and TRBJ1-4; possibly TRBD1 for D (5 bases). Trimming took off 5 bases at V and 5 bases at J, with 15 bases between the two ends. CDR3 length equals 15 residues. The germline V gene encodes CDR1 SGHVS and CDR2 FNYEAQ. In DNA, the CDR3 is TGTGCCAGCAGCAGAATCACAGGCCGGAATGAAAAACTGTTTTTT. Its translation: CASSRITGRNEKLFF.

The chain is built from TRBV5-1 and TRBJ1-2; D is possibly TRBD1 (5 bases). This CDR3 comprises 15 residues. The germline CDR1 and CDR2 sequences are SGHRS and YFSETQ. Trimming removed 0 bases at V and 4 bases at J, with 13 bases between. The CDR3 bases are TGCGCCAGCAGCTTGGCCGGTGGGGCTGGCTATGGCTACACCTTC. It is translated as CASSLAGGAGYGYTF.